The source of this TCR beta chain is a study of blood T cells in healthy people across ages. Study details: Template switching captured about one barcoded beta molecule per two T cells.

Primers used in a second PCR of about 6 to 11 cycles were a sample-barcoded 5' primer and a J-beta primer mix. Each CDR3 protein gets one entry after TCRdb re-called the 5' RACE reads with MiXCR. Found here are some 730,000 distinct CDR3 sequences, 20% to 25% of them singletons; the top ten hold roughly 22%. This clonotype was seen a handful of times. This CDR3 has 14 amino acids. The V end was cut by 5 bases, the J end by 0 bases, with 10 bases between. Looked up from germline, CDR1 is SGHTA and CDR2 is FQGNSA. The chain employs TRBV7-2 and TRBJ1-1, with D possibly matching TRBD1 (6 bases). This sequence originates from a man aged 65-85 years in good health. Sequenced input: blood. CDR3: CASSGDRMNTEAFF. CDR3 coding DNA: TGTGCCAGCAGCGGCGACAGGATGAACACTGAAGCTTTCTTT.